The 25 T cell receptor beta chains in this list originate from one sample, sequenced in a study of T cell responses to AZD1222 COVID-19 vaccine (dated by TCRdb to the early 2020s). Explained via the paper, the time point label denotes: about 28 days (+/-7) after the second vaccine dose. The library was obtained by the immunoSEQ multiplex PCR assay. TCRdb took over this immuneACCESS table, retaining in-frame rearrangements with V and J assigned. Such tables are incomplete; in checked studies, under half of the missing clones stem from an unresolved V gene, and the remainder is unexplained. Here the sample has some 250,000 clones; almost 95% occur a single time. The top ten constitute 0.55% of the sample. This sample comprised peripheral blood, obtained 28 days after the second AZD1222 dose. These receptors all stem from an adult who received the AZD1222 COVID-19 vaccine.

CDR3 residues: CASSIFLHSGQPQHF. CDR3 nucleotides: TGTGCCAGCAGTATTTTTCTGCATTCGGGTCAGCCCCAGCATTTT. The V gene is TRBV27, the J gene TRBJ1-5; D remains ambiguous. There are 15 residues in the CDR3. The germline CDR1 and CDR2 sequences are MNHEY and SMNVEV (reference sequence). V lost 5 bases, J lost 6 bases, and 17 bases lay in between.

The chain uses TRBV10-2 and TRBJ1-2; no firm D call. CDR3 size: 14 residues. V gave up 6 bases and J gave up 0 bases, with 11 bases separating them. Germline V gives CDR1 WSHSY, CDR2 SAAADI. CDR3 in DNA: TGCGCCAGCAGCTCCGCCGGACCTAACTATGGCTACACCTTC. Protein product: CASSSAGPNYGYTF.

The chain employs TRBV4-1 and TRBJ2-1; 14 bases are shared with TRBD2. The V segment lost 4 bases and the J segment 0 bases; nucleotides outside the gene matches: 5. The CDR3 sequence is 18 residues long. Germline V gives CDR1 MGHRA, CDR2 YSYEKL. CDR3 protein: CASSRGLAGGSSYNEQFF. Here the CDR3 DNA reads TGCGCCAGCAGCCGCGGACTAGCGGGAGGTAGCTCCTACAATGAGCAGTTCTTC.

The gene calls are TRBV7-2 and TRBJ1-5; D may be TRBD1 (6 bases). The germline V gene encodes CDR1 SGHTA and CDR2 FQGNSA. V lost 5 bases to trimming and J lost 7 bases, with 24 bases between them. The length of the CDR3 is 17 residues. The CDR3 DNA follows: TGTGCCAGCAGCCTAGGGGGAATTGGGGGTGTTGGCCAGCCCCAGCATTTT. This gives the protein CASSLGGIGGVGQPQHF.

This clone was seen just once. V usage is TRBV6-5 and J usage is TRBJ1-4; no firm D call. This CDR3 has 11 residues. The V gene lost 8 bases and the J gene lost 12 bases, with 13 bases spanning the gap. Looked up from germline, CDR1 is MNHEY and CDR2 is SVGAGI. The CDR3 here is CASQRGLELFF. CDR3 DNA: TGTGCCAGCCAGAGAGGGCTCGAACTGTTTTTT.

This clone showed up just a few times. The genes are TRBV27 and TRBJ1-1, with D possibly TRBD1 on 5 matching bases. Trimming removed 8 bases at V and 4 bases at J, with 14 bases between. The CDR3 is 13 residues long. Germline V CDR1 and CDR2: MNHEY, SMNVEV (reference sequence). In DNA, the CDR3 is TGTGCCAGCTCGGAGAGGGGTCCCACTGAAGCTTTCTTT. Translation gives CASSERGPTEAFF.

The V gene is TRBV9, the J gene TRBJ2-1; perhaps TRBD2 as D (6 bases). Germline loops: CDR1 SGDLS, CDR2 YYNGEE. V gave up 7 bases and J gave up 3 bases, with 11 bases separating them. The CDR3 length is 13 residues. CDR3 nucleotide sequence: TGTGCCAGCGGCCGGGACTTCTACAATGAGCAGTTCTTC. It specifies CASGRDFYNEQFF.

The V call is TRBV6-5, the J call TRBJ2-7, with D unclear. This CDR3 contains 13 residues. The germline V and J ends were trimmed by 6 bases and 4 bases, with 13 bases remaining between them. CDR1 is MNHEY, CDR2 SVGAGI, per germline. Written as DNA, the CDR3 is TGTGCCAGCAGAGCCCCGGGCGGATACGAGCAGTACTTC. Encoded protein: CASRAPGGYEQYF.

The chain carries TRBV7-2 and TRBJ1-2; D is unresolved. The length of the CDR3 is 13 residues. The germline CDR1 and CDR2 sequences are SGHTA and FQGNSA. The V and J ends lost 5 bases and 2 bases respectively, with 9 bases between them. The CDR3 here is CASSARWNYGYTF. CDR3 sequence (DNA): TGTGCCAGCAGCGCTCGATGGAACTATGGCTACACCTTC.

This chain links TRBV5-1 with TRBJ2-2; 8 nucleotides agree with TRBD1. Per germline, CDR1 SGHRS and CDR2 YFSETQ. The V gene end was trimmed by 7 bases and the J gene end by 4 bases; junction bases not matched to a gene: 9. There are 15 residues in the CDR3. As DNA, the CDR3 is TGCGCCAGCTCCGGACAGGGTATAGTCACCGGGGAGCTGTTTTTT. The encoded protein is CASSGQGIVTGELFF.

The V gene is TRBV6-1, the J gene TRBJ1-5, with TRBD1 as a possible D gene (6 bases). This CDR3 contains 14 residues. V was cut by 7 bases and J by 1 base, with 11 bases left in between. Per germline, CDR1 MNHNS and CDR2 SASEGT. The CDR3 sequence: CASNGTQSNQPQHF. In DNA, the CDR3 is TGTGCCAGCAACGGGACACAGAGCAATCAGCCCCAGCATTTT.

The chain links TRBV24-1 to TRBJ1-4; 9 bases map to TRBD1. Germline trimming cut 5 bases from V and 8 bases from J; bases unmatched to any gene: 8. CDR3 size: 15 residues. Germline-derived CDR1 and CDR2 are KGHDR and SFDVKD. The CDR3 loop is CATSAPDRGEEKLFF. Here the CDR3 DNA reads TGTGCCACCAGTGCCCCGGACAGGGGAGAAGAAAAACTGTTTTTT.

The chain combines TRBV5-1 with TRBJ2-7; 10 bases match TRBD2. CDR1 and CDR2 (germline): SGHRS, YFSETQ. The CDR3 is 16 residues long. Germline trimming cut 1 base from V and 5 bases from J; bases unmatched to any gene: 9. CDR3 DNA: TGCGCCAGCAGCTTGAGCGGGAGGGCTTCAGGGGACGAGCAGTACTTC. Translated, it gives CASSLSGRASGDEQYF.

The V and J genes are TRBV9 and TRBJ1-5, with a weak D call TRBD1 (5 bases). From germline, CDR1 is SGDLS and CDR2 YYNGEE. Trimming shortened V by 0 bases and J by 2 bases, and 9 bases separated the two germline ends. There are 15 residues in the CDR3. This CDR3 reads CASSVDGHGNQPQHF. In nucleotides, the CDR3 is TGTGCCAGCAGCGTAGATGGACACGGCAATCAGCCCCAGCATTTT.

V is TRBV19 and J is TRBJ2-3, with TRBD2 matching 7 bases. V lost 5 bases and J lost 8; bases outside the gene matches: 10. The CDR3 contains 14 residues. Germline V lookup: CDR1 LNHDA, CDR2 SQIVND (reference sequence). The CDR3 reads CASSPAGERRTQYF. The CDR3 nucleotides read TGTGCCAGTAGTCCTGCGGGAGAGAGGCGTACGCAGTATTTT.

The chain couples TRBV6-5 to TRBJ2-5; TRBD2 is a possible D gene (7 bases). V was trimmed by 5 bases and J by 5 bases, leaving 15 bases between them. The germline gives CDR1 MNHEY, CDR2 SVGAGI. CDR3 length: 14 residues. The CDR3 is CASSRGGAEETQYF. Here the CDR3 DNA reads TGTGCCAGCAGTAGAGGGGGGGCCGAGGAGACCCAGTACTTC.

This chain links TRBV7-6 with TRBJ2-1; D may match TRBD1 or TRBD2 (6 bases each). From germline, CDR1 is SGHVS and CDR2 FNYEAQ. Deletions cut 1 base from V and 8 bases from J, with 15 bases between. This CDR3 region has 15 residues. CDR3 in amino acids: CASSLVGGPSHEQFF. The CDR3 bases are TGTGCCAGCAGCTTAGTGGGGGGCCCGTCCCATGAGCAGTTCTTC.

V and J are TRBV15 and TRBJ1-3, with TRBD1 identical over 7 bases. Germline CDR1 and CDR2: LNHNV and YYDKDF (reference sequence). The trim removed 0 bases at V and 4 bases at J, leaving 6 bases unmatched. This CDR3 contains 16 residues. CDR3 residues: CATSRDSRGGGNTIYF. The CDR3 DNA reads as TGTGCCACCAGCAGAGACTCTAGAGGGGGCGGAAACACCATATATTTT. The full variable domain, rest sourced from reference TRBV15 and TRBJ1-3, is DAMVIQNPRYQVTQFGKPVTLSCSQTLNHNVMYWYQQKSSQAPKLLFHYYDKDFNNEADTPDNFQSRRPNTSFCFLDIRSPGLGDTAMYLCATSRDSRGGGNTIYFGEGSWLTVV.

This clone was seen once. Here the CDR3 reads CATSPRDRSKDEQYF. For the CDR3, the DNA is TGTGCCACCAGTCCGAGGGACAGGTCCAAGGACGAGCAGTACTTC. The chain recombines TRBV24-1 with TRBJ2-7, with 8 bases matching TRBD1. The CDR3 runs to 15 residues. The germline V gene encodes CDR1 KGHDR and CDR2 SFDVKD. V lost 6 bases and J lost 5; bases outside the gene matches: 11.

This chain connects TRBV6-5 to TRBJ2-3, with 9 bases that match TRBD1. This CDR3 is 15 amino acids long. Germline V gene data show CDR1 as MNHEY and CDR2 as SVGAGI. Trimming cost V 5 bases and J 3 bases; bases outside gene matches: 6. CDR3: CASSLRQGGTDTQYF. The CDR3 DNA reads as TGTGCCAGCAGTCTCCGACAGGGGGGGACAGATACGCAGTATTTT.

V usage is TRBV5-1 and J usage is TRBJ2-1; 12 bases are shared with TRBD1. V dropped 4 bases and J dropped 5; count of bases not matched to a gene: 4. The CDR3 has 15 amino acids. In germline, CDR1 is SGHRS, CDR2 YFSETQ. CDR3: CASSMGQGAHNEQFF. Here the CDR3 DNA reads TGCGCCAGCAGCATGGGACAGGGGGCGCACAATGAGCAGTTCTTC.

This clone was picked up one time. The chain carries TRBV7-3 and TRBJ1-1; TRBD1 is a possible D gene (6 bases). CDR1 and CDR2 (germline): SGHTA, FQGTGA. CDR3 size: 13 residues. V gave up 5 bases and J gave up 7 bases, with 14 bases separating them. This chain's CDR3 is CASSRGAGLEAFF. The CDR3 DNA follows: TGTGCCAGCAGCCGGGGGGCCGGACTTGAAGCTTTCTTT.

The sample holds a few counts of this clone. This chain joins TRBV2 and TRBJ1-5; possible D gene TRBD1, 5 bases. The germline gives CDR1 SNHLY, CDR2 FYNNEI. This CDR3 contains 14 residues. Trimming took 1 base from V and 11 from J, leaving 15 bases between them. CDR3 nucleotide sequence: TGTGCCAGCAGTGAAGGACGGGTTGGGGGAGCCCAGCATTTT. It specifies CASSEGRVGGAQHF.

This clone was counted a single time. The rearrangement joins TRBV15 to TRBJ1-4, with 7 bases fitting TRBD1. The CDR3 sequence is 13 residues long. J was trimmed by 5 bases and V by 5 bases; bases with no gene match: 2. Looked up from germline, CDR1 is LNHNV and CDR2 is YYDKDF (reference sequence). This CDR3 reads CATSRDRNEKLFF. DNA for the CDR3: TGTGCCACCAGCCGGGACAGAAATGAAAAACTGTTTTTT.

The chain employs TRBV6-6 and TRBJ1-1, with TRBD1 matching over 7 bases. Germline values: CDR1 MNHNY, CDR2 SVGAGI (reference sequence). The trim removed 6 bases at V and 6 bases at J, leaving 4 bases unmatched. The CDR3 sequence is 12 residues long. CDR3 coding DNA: TGTGCCAGCAGACAGACAGGGTCTGAAGCTTTCTTT. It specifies CASRQTGSEAFF.